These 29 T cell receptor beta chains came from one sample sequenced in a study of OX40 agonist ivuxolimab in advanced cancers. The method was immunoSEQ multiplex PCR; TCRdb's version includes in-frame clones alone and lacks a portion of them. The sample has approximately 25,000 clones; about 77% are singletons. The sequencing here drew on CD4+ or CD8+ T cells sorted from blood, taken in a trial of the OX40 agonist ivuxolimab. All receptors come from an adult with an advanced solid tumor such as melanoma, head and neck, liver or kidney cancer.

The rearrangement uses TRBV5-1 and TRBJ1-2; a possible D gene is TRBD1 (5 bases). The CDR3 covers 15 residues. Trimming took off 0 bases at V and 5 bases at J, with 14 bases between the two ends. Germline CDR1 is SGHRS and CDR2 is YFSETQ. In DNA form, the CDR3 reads TGCGCCAGCAGCTTGGTGGCGGGGCAGGAATATGGCTACACCTTC. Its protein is CASSLVAGQEYGYTF.

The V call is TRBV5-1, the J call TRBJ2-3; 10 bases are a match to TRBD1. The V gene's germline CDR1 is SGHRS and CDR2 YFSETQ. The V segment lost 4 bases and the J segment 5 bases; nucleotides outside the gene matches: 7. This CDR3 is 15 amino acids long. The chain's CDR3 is CASSPPGTGVDTQYF. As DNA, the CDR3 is TGCGCCAGCAGCCCTCCGGGGACAGGGGTAGATACGCAGTATTTT.

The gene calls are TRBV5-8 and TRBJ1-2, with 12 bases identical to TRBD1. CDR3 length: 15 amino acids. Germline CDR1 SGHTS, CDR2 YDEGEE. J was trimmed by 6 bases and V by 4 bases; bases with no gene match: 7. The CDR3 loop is CASSPGQGAVDGYTF. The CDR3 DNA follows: TGTGCCAGCAGCCCGGGACAGGGGGCGGTCGATGGCTACACCTTC.

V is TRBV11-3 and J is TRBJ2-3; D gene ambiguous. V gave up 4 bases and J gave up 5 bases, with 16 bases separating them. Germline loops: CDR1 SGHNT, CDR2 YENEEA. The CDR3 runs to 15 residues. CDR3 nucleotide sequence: TGTGCCAGCAGCTCCGCGGAAGTGTCAGGAGATACGCAGTATTTT. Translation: CASSSAEVSGDTQYF.

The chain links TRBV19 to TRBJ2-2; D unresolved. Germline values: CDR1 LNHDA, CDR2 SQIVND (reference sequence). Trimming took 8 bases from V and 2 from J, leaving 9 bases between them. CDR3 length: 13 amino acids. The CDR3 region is CASRPPNTGELFF. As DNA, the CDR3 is TGTGCCAGTCGACCCCCCAACACCGGGGAGCTGTTTTTT.

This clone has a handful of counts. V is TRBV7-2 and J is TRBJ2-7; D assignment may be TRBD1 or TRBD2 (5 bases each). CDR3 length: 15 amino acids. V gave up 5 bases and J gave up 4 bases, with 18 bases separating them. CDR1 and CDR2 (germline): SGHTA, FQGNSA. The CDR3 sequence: CASSLRDLNRYEQYF. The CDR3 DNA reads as TGTGCCAGCAGCCTCCGGGACCTAAATCGATACGAGCAGTACTTC.

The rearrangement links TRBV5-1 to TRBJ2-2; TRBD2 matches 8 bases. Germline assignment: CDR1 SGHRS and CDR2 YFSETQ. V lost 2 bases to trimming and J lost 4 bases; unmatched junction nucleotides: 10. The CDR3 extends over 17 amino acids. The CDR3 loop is CASSFHSSAGGTGELFF. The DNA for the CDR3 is TGCGCCAGCAGCTTCCATTCCAGTGCGGGGGGCACCGGGGAGCTGTTTTTT.

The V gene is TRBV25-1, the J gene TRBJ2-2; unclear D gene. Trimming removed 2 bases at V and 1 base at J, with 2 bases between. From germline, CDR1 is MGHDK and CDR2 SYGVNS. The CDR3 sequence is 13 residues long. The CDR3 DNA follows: TGTGCCAGCAGTGAACGGAACACCGGGGAGCTGTTTTTT. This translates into CASSERNTGELFF.

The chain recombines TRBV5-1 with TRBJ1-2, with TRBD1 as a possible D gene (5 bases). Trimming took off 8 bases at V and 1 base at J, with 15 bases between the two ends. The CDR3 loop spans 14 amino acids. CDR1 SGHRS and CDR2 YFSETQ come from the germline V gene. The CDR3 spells CASNSWGGNYGYTF. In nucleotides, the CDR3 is TGCGCCAGTAATTCGTGGGGGGGTAACTATGGCTACACCTTC.

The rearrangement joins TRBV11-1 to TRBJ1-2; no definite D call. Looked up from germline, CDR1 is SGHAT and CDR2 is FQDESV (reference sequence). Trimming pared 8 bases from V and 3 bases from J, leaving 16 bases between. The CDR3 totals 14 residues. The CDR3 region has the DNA TGTGCCAGCTCCCGGGCGTCGGACTACTATGGCTACACCTTC. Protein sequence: CASSRASDYYGYTF.

In DNA form, the CDR3 reads TGTGCCAGCAGCCCCACGGGAGATTTCAATGAGCAGTTCTTC. This codes for CASSPTGDFNEQFF. The chain links TRBV4-2 to TRBJ2-1, with a tentative D call TRBD2 (6 bases). CDR3 length: 14 amino acids. Trimming left V 4 bases short and J 6 bases short, with 13 bases between. CDR1 and CDR2 (germline): LGHNA, YNFKEQ.

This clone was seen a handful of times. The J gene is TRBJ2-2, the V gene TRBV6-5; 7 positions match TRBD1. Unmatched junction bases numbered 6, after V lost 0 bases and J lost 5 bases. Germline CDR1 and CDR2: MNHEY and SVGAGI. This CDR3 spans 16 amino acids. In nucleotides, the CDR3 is TGTGCCAGCAGTTACTCGGAGACAGGGAATACCGGGGAGCTGTTTTTT. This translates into CASSYSETGNTGELFF.

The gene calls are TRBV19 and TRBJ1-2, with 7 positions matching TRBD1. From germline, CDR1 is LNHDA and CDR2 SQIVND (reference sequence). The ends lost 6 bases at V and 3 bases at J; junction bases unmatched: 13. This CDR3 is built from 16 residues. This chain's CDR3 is CASSPRWGQSDYGYTF. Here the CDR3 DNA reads TGTGCCAGTAGCCCCAGATGGGGACAGTCAGACTATGGCTACACCTTC.

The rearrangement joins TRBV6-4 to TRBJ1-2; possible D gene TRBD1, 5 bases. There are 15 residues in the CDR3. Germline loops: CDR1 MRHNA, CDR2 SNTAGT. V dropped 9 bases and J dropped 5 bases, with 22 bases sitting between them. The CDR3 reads CARLSLWDWGYGYTF. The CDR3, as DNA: TGTGCCAGGCTTTCCTTATGGGACTGGGGATATGGCTACACCTTC.

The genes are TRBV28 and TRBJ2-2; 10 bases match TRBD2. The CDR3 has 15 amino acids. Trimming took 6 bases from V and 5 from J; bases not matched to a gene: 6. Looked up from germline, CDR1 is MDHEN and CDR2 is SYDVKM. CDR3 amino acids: CASSSLAGRTGELFF. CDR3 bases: TGTGCCAGCAGCTCACTAGCGGGAAGAACCGGGGAGCTGTTTTTT.

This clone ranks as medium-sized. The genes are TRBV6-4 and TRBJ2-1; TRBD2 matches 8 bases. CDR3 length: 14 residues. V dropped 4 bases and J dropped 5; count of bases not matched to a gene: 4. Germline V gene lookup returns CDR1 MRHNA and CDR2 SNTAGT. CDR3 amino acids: CASSVSGENNEQFF. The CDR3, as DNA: TGTGCCAGCAGTGTTAGCGGGGAAAACAATGAGCAGTTCTTC.

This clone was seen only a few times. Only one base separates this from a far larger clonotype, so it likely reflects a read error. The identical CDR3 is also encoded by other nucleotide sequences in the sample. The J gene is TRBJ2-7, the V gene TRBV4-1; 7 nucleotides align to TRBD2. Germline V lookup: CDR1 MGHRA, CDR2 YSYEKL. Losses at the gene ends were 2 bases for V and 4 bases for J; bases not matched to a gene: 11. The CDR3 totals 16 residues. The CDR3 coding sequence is TGCGCCAGCAGCCAAAAGTTCAGCGGGGAGGGTTACGAGCAGTACTTC. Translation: CASSQKFSGEGYEQYF.

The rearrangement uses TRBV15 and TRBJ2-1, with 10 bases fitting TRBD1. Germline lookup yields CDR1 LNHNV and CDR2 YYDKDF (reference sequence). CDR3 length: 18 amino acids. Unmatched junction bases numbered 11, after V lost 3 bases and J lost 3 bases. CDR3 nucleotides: TGTGCCACCAGCAGTACGAGAACCCGGGACAGGGGCTACAATGAGCAGTTCTTC. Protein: CATSSTRTRDRGYNEQFF. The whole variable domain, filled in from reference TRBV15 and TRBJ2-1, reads DAMVIQNPRYQVTQFGKPVTLSCSQTLNHNVMYWYQQKSSQAPKLLFHYYDKDFNNEADTPDNFQSRRPNTSFCFLDIRSPGLGDTAMYLCATSSTRTRDRGYNEQFFGPGTRLTVL.

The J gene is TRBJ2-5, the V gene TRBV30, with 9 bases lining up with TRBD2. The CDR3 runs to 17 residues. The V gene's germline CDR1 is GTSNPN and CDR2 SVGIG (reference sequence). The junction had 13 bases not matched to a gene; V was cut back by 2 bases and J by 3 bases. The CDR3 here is CAWSSRTSDPRKETQYF. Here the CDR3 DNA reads TGTGCCTGGAGTTCTCGGACTAGCGATCCAAGAAAAGAGACCCAGTACTTC.

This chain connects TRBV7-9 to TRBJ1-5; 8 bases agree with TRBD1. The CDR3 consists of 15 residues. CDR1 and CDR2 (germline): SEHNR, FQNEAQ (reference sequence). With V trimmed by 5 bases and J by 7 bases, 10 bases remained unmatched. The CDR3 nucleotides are TGTGCCAGCAGCAGCCAGACAGGGGTGGGCCAGCCCCAGCATTTT. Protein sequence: CASSSQTGVGQPQHF.

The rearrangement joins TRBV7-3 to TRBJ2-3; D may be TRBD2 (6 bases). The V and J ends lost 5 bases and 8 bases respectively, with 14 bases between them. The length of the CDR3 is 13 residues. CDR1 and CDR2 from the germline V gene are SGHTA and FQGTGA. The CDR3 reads CASSLTTSGTQYF. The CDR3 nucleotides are TGTGCCAGCAGCCTGACGACTAGTGGTACGCAGTATTTT. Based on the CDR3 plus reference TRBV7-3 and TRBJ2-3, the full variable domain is GAGVSQTPSNKVTEKGKYVELRCDPISGHTALYWYRQSLGQGPEFLIYFQGTGAADDSGLPNDRFFAVRPEGSVSTLKIQRTERGDSAVYLCASSLTTSGTQYFGPGTRLTVL.

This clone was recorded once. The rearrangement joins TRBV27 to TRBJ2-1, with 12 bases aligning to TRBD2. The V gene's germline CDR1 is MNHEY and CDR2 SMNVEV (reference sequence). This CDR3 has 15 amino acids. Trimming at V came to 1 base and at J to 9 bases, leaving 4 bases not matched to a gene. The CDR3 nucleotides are TGTGCCAGCAGTTTATTGACTAGCGGGAGTGGTGAGCAGTTCTTC. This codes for CASSLLTSGSGEQFF.

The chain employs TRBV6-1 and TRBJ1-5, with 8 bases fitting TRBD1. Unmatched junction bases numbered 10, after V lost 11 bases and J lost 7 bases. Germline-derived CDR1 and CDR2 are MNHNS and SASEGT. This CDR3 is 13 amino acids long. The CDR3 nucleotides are TGTGCCTCCCACGGGACAGGCCCCCAGCCCCAGCATTTT. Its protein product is CASHGTGPQPQHF.

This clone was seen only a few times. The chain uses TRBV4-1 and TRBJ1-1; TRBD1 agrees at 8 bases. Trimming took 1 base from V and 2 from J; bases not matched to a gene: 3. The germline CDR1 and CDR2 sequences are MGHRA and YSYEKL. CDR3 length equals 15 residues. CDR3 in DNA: TGCGCCAGCAGCCAAGCCAGGGGGCTCAACACTGAAGCTTTCTTT. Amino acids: CASSQARGLNTEAFF.

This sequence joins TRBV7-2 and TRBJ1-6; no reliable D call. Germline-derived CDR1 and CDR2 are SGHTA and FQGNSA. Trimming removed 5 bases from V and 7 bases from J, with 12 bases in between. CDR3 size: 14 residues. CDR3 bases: TGTGCCAGCAGCCCCCCACCCCGAAATTCACCCCTCCACTTT. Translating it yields CASSPPPRNSPLHF.

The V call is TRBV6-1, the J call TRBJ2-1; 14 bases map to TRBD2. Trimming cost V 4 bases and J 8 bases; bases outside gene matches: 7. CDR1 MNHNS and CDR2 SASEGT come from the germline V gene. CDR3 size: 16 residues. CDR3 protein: CASSVRLAGGPDEQFF. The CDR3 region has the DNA TGTGCCAGCAGTGTCCGACTAGCGGGAGGGCCGGATGAGCAGTTCTTC.

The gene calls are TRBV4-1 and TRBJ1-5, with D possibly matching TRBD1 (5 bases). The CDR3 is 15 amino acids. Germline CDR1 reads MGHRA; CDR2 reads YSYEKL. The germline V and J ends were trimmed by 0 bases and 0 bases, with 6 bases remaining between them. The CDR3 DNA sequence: TGCGCCAGCAGCCAAGAAGGGGTTAGCAATCAGCCCCAGCATTTT. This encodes CASSQEGVSNQPQHF.

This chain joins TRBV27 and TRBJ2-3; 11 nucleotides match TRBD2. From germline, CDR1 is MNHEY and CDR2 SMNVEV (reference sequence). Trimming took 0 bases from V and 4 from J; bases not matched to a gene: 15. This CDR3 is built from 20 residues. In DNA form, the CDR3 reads TGTGCCAGCAGTTTATCGAAGGCTAGCGGGAGGAAAAGAGGCCCAGATACGCAGTATTTT. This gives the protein CASSLSKASGRKRGPDTQYF.

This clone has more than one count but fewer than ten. CDR3 in amino acids: CASSLRSLAGTPIETQYF. The CDR3 nucleotides read TGTGCCAGCAGCTTACGCAGTCTAGCGGGGACTCCCATCGAGACCCAGTACTTC. This chain uses TRBV7-2 with TRBJ2-5; 9 positions match TRBD2. This CDR3 contains 18 residues. The V segment lost 2 bases and the J segment 5 bases; nucleotides outside the gene matches: 15. CDR1 and CDR2 from the germline V gene are SGHTA and FQGNSA.